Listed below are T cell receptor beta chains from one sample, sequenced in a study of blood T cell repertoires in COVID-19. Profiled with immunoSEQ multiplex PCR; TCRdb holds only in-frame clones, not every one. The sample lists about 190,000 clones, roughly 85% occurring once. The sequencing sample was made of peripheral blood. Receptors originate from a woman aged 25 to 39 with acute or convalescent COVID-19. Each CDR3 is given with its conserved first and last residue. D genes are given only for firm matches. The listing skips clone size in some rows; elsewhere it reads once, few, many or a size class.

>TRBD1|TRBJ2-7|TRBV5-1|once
TGCGCCAGCAGCTTTCGACAGGGGAAGGACGAGCAGTACTTC
CASSFRQGKDEQYF
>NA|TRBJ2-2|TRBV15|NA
TGTGCCACCAGCAGTCCTGGGAGGGGGGCCGGGGAGCTGTTTTTT
CATSSPGRGAGELFF
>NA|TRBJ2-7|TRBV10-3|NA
TGTGCCATCAACGGGGGGCGTGGCTCCTACGAGCAGTACTTC
CAINGGRGSYEQYF
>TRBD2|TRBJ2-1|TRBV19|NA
TGTGCCAGCGCGCAGCTGGGGACTAGCGGGAAACATGAGCAGTTCTTC
CASAQLGTSGKHEQFF
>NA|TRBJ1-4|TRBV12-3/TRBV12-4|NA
TGTGCCAGCAGTGGAACGGCGGAAGGGGGACTGTTTTTT
CASSGTAEGGLFF
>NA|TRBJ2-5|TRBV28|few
TGTGCCAGCAGTCCCCAGAGCGGATTTGGGACCCAGTACTTC
CASSPQSGFGTQYF
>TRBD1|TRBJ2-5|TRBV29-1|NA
TGCAGCGTTGTTCCCCTACCGCAGGGGGCAAGGGAGACCCAGTACTTC
CSVVPLPQGARETQYF
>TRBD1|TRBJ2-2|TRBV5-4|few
TGTGCCAGCAGCACACCCTCTGGCGGGACAGGGGCCGGGGAGCTGTTTTTT
CASSTPSGGTGAGELFF
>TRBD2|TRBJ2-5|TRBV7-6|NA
TGTGCCAGCAGCCGCCCCGGCTCGAGCGGGGGGGCAAAGACCCAGTACTTC
CASSRPGSSGGAKTQYF
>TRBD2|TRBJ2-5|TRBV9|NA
TGTGCCAGCAGCCACCCCCGAGCGGGGGGGCTTGAGACCCAGTACTTC
CASSHPRAGGLETQYF
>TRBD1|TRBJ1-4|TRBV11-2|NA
TGTGCCAGCAGCCGGACAGGTTTGAGGGAAAAACTGTTTTTT
CASSRTGLREKLFF
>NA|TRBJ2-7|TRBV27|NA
TGTGCCAGCATGGAGGTCGTGGCGGGACCCTACGAGCAGTACTTC
CASMEVVAGPYEQYF
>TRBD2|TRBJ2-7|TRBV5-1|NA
TGCGCCAGCAGCTCCGGTGGGAGCGGGACCGGCGAGCAGTACTTC
CASSSGGSGTGEQYF
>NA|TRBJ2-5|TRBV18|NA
TGTGCCAGCTCACTGGCAGGGGATCGTGTGACCCAGTACTTC
CASSLAGDRVTQYF
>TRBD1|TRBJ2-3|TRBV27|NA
TGTGCCAGCAGTCTTGACAGGGCAGGCGTGGATACGCAGTATTTT
CASSLDRAGVDTQYF
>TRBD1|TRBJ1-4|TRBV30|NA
TGTGCCTGGAGTCGACAGGGGTGGAATGAAAAACTGTTTTTT
CAWSRQGWNEKLFF
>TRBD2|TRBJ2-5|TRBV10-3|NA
TGTGCCATCAGTGCGGTAGCGGGAGAGACCCAGTACTTC
CAISAVAGETQYF
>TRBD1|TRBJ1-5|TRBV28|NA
TGTGCCAGCAGTTCTCAGGGGGGCCAGCCCCAGCATTTT
CASSSQGGQPQHF
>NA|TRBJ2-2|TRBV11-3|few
TGTGCCAGCAGCGCAGCCAGGGCCGGCGGGGAGCTGTTTTTT
CASSAARAGGELFF
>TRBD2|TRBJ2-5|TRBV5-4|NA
TGTGCCAGCAGCTTGCGAGGGGCTAGCGGGGGCCAAGAGACCCAGTACTTC
CASSLRGASGGQETQYF
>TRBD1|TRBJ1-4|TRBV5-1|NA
TGCGCCAGCAGCTTTTGGACAGGAGCTAATGAAAAACTGTTTTTT
CASSFWTGANEKLFF
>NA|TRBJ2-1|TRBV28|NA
TGTGCCAGCAGTTTATGGCGGCCCCTAACTAGAATAAACACGAGGTTCTTC
CASSLWRPLTRINTRFF
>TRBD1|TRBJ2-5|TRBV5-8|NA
TGTGCCAGCAGTCCCATTGTAGTCCGCCCGGGACAGGGGGGAGAGACCCAGTACTTC
CASSPIVVRPGQGGETQYF
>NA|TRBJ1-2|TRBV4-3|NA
TGCGCCAGCAGCTTGGGGCGGGGGGGCGCGGATGGCTACACCTTC
CASSLGRGGADGYTF
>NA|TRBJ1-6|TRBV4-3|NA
TGCGCCAGCAGCCAAGACCCCCCCCAGGGGCAAGTGGTGCGCGGTTCACCCCTCCACTTT
CASSQDPPQGQVVRGSPLHF
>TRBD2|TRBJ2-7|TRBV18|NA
TGTGCCAGCTCACCCGGGGGGGATGTCTACGAGCAGTACTTC
CASSPGGDVYEQYF
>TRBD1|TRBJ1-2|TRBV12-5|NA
TGTGCTAGTGGTTTGGGTACAGGGGCCTATGGCTACACCTTC
CASGLGTGAYGYTF
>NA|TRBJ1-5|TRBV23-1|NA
TGCGCCAGCAGCCTCCCCGGGGAAGGGAGCAATCAGCCCCAGCATTTT
CASSLPGEGSNQPQHF
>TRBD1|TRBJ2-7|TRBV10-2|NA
TGCGCCAGCAGTGAGGGGACAGCCTACGAGCAGTACTTC
CASSEGTAYEQYF
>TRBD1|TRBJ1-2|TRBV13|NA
TGTGCCAGCAGCTCGGGTGACAGGGGCTTCGGCTACACCTTC
CASSSGDRGFGYTF
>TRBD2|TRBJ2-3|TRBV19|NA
TGTGCCAGTAGCCGACGACTAGCGGGGGGGATAGATACGCAGTATTTT
CASSRRLAGGIDTQYF
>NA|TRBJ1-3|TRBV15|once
TGTGCCACCAGCAGTTTCCCTGAGAGGGCTAACACCATATATTTT
CATSSFPERANTIYF
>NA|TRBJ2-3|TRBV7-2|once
TGTGCCAGCAGCTTGCGGGGACGGGGGGCAGGAACAGATACGCAGTATTTT
CASSLRGRGAGTDTQYF
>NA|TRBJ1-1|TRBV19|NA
TGTGCCAGTAGTATAGTCCCGATCATACAGTACAAGGCTGAAGCTTTCTTT
CASSIVPIIQYKAEAFF
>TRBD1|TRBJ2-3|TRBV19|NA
TGTGCCAGTAGCCCCGGGACAGGGGCAGATACGCAGTATTTT
CASSPGTGADTQYF
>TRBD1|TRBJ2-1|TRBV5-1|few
TGCGCCAGCAGAACCGGACAGGGCGTAGGAAAGCACAATGAGCAGTTCTTC
CASRTGQGVGKHNEQFF
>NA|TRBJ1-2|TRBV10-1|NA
TGCGCCAGCAGTGAGAGGGACTTCTATGGCTACACCTTC
CASSERDFYGYTF